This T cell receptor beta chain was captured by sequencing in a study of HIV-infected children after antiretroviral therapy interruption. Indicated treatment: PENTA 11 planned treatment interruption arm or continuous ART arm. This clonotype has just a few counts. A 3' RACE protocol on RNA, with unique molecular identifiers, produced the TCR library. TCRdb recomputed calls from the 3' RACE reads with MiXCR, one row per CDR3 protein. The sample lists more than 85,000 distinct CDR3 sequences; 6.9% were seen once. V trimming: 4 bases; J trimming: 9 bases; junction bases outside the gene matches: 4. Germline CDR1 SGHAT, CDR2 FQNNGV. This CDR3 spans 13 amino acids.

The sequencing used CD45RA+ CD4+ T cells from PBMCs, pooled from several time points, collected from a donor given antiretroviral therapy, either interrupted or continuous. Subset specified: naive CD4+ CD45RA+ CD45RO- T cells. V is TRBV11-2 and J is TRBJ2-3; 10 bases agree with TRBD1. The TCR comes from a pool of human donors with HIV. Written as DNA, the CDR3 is TGTGCCAGCAGCTCGGGACAGGGGCTCACGCAGTATTTT. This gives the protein CASSSGQGLTQYF.